The 15 T cell receptor beta chains listed next were all sequenced from one sample in a study of CD4 T cells in relation to SARS-CoV-2 and coronaviruses. These receptors lack a known antigen. Libraries were prepared by immunoSEQ multiplex PCR; TCRdb keeps only in-frame clonotypes and omits some of them. The table includes over 35,000 clones, around 77% detected once. The sequenced material came from memory CD4+ T cells from PBMCs, cultured in vitro. These receptors were obtained from an adult with COVID-19.

The chain carries TRBV5-1 and TRBJ2-3; 8 bases are shared with TRBD1. Germline CDR1 reads SGHRS; CDR2 reads YFSETQ. The CDR3 is made up of 14 amino acids. Trimming cost V 4 bases and J 2 bases; bases outside gene matches: 3. The DNA of the CDR3 is TGCGCCAGCAGCGGTCAGGGGGCCACAGATACGCAGTATTTT. As protein: CASSGQGATDTQYF. Variable domain in full (rest from reference TRBV5-1 and TRBJ2-3): KAGVTQTPRYLIKTRGQQVTLSCSPISGHRSVSWYQQTPGQGLQFLFEYFSETQRNKGNFPGRFSGRQFSNSRSEMNVSTLELGDSALYLCASSGQGATDTQYFGPGTRLTVL.

This rearrangement joins TRBV4-1 to TRBJ2-5; no clear D gene. V was trimmed by 0 bases and J by 5 bases, leaving 4 bases between them. Per the germline V gene, CDR1 is MGHRA and CDR2 is YSYEKL. The CDR3 extends over 12 amino acids. The CDR3 DNA sequence: TGCGCCAGCAGCCAAGATTTCGAGACCCAGTACTTC. Translating it yields CASSQDFETQYF.

This clone was detected a few times. The rearrangement links TRBV11-2 to TRBJ1-2; D remains ambiguous. CDR3 length: 13 amino acids. V lost 3 bases, J lost 6 bases, and 11 bases lay in between. Germline values: CDR1 SGHAT, CDR2 FQNNGV. CDR3 DNA sequence: TGTGCCAGCAGCTTTCCGGGCGTGGATGGCTACACCTTC. It yields the protein CASSFPGVDGYTF.

The chain has TRBV7-9 and TRBJ2-2; no reliable D call. From germline, CDR1 is SEHNR and CDR2 FQNEAQ (reference sequence). The CDR3 is made up of 15 amino acids. V shed 4 bases and J shed 5 bases, with 14 bases lying between them. The CDR3 region is CASSYYPPITGELFF. In DNA, the CDR3 is TGTGCCAGCAGCTACTACCCCCCAATTACCGGGGAGCTGTTTTTT.

This clone has only a few counts. The V call is TRBV10-3, the J call TRBJ2-1, with 16 bases that match TRBD2. Germline CDR1 and CDR2: ENHRY and SYGVKD. V shed 4 bases and J 7 bases; nucleotides not matched to a gene: 1. CDR3 size: 15 residues. CDR3 nucleotide sequence: TGTGCCATCAGTGCGGGACTAGCGGGAGGGAATGAGCAGTTCTTC. Amino acid sequence: CAISAGLAGGNEQFF.

The chain uses TRBV18 and TRBJ2-5; 7 positions agree with TRBD1. Trimming at V came to 2 bases and at J to 0 bases, leaving 3 bases not matched to a gene. Germline CDR1 reads KGHSH; CDR2 reads LQKENI. The CDR3 has 15 residues. As DNA, the CDR3 is TGTGCCAGCTCACCAAGCAGGGGGTACCAAGAGACCCAGTACTTC. Residues: CASSPSRGYQETQYF.

This chain uses TRBV6-2 or TRBV6-3 with TRBJ2-7; 7 nucleotides align to TRBD1. Trimming took 2 bases from V and 6 from J; bases not matched to a gene: 1. This CDR3 is 12 amino acids long. Per the germline V gene, CDR1 is MNHEY and CDR2 is SVGEGT. CDR3 sequence: CASSYDRVEQYF. CDR3 coding DNA: TGTGCCAGCAGTTACGACAGGGTCGAGCAGTACTTC.

The chain combines TRBV7-9 with TRBJ1-1; D is undetermined. Germline CDR1 is SEHNR and CDR2 is FQNEAQ (reference sequence). CDR3 length: 13 residues. V gave up 5 bases and J gave up 2 bases, with 9 bases separating them. The CDR3 region is CASSHGENTEAFF. CDR3 sequence (DNA): TGTGCCAGCAGCCATGGGGAAAACACTGAAGCTTTCTTT. The entire variable domain, with the rest obtained from reference TRBV7-9 and TRBJ1-1, is as follows: DTGVSQNPRHKITKRGQNVTFRCDPISEHNRLYWYRQTLGQGPEFLTYFQNEAQLEKSRLLSDRFSAERPKGSFSTLEIQRTEQGDSAMYLCASSHGENTEAFFGQGTRLTVV.

CDR3 coding DNA: TGCGCCAGCAGCTACGTGACAGCGAACACTGAAGCTTTCTTT. It is translated as CASSYVTANTEAFF. V is TRBV5-1 and J is TRBJ1-1, with D possibly TRBD1 on 5 matching bases. This CDR3 is built from 14 residues. Germline CDR1 reads SGHRS; CDR2 reads YFSETQ. The V end lost 3 bases, the J end lost 1 base, and 10 bases lay between the germline ends.

V usage is TRBV5-6 and J usage is TRBJ2-4, with 10 bases aligning to TRBD2. CDR1 and CDR2 (germline): SGHDT, YYEEEE. This CDR3 has 15 residues. The J segment lost 3 bases and the V segment lost 0 bases, leaving 0 bases of the junction unmatched. The CDR3 DNA is TGTGCCAGCAGCTTGGGGACTAGCGGCAAAAACATTCAGTACTTC. This codes for CASSLGTSGKNIQYF.

The V and J genes are TRBV6-2 or TRBV6-3 and TRBJ2-5, with 7 bases lining up with TRBD1. Unmatched junction bases numbered 8, after V lost 6 bases and J lost 4 bases. The V gene's germline CDR1 is MNHEY and CDR2 SVGEGT. The CDR3 is 14 residues long. CDR3 in DNA: TGTGCCAGCAGCCCTACAGGGGAAGGAGAGACCCAGTACTTC. This encodes CASSPTGEGETQYF.

This clone was observed a few times. This rearrangement joins TRBV5-4 to TRBJ1-1, with 7 bases identical to TRBD1. Germline-derived CDR1 and CDR2 are SGHNT and YYREEE (reference sequence). Germline trimming cut 4 bases from V and 7 bases from J; bases unmatched to any gene: 4. The CDR3 contains 12 residues. CDR3 in amino acids: CASSPRDSEAFF. In DNA form, the CDR3 reads TGTGCCAGCAGCCCGCGGGACAGTGAAGCTTTCTTT.

This sequence joins TRBV4-1 and TRBJ1-6, with D possibly being TRBD1 (5 bases). With 0 bases removed from V and 9 bases from J, the gap between germline ends came to 27 bases. Germline assignment: CDR1 MGHRA and CDR2 YSYEKL. The CDR3 totals 20 residues. CDR3 nucleotides: TGCGCCAGCAGCCAAGATCCGGTCCAGGGAAGTACCCCACTGGGTTCACCCCTCCACTTT. This sequence encodes CASSQDPVQGSTPLGSPLHF.

The CDR3: CAISEGTSGNTDTQYF. CDR3 coding DNA: TGTGCCATCAGTGAAGGGACTAGCGGGAACACAGATACGCAGTATTTT. The chain couples TRBV10-3 to TRBJ2-3; 13 nucleotides line up with TRBD2. With V trimmed by 3 bases and J by 2 bases, 2 bases remained unmatched. CDR3 length equals 16 residues. Germline CDR1 is ENHRY and CDR2 is SYGVKD.

CDR3 bases: TGTGCCACCAGTGATGCCCCCAAAGCGGGAGGGTGGGAGACCCAGTACTTC. Its protein is CATSDAPKAGGWETQYF. The chain has TRBV24-1 and TRBJ2-5; 10 nucleotides line up with TRBD2. The CDR3 runs 17 residues. V lost 3 bases to trimming and J lost 5 bases; unmatched junction nucleotides: 11. Germline-derived CDR1 and CDR2 are KGHDR and SFDVKD.